This T cell receptor (beta chain) originates from a study of T-cell memory formation after mild COVID-19. Study as a whole: Across donors, TCR clusters were largely donor specific. Study results and caveats: The study found balanced CD4/CD8 in clones contracting day 15 to 85 and a CD4+ lean in later expanders.

This clonotype was counted at least ten times. Its antigen is unidentified. TCRdb independently ran MiXCR on the 5' RACE reads; one entry per CDR3 protein. Of around 200,000 distinct CDR3 sequences in the sample, 10% were seen once. The CDR3 has 12 residues. V shed 5 bases and J shed 7 bases, with 11 bases lying between them. CDR1 and CDR2 (germline): MDHEN, SYDVKM. V gene TRBV28 combines with J gene TRBJ1-2; D is possibly TRBD1 (5 bases). Sequences were obtained from PBMCs or a T cell subset sorted from them (not recorded which). This sequence originates from a man younger than 30 who had mild COVID-19 (a few samples of this study predate the infection). Cell type and time point are not known. This CDR3 is CASSLGAVGYTF. The CDR3 DNA follows: TGTGCCAGCAGTCTTGGGGCGGTTGGCTACACCTTC.